This T cell receptor (beta chain) was documented in a study of blood T cell repertoires in COVID-19. TCRdb's table, derived via immunoSEQ multiplex PCR, lists solely in-frame clones and lacks some. Counted here are fewer than 300,000 clones, approximately 81% occurring once; the ten biggest clones make up just under 3%. Germline lookup yields CDR1 SGHRS and CDR2 YFSETQ. The CDR3 has 14 amino acids. Trimming removed 6 bases from V and 2 bases from J, with 13 bases in between. The chain links TRBV5-1 to TRBJ2-3; D gene ambiguous. This receptor was obtained from a woman aged 60-75 years with active or convalescent COVID-19. Sequencing was done on a sample of peripheral blood. CDR3 region: CASTSHSNTDTQYF. The CDR3 region has the DNA TGCGCCAGCACCTCTCACAGCAACACAGATACGCAGTATTTT.